This T cell receptor beta chain emerged from a study of T cells in Graves' hyperthyroidism and ophthalmopathy. As for the study in general: Pretreatment peripheral blood was obtained at initial diagnosis.

Regarding this clonotype: Its antigen remains unknown.

Amplification targeted TCR beta CDR3 regions from RNA transcripts. The HTBI primer set drove a first-round RT-PCR of the TCR CDR3. A single record per CDR3 protein comes from TCRdb applying MiXCR to the multiplex PCR reads. The sample carries around 350,000 distinct CDR3 sequences, over 15% recorded once. Findings of the study overall: Ophthalmopathy cases were set apart from stable hyperthyroidism by a 13 V-J model. Ophthalmopathy was identified by the model a median about 6.4 months ahead of onset. Peripheral blood also featured most of the thyroid clonotypes expanded above 0.001.

Trimming shortened V by 3 bases and J by 1 base, and 8 bases separated the two germline ends. There are 14 residues in the CDR3. Germline values: CDR1 KGHDR, CDR2 SFDVKD. The V gene is TRBV24-1, the J gene TRBJ1-1; D gene uncertain. The receptor's source is a woman aged 18-35 years with Graves' hyperthyroidism. Sequencing was done on a sample of blood. CDR3: CATSDPPPNTEAFF. As DNA, the CDR3 is TGTGCCACCAGTGATCCACCTCCGAACACTGAAGCTTTCTTT.